This T cell receptor (beta chain) was profiled in a study of blood T cell repertoires in COVID-19. Study-level background: COVID-19 samples collected from the United States, Italy and Spain covered acute and convalescent phases. Sample material is recorded as cDNA or gDNA derived from T cells, B-cell-depleted T cells, or PBMCs.

The cohort comprised adults aged roughly 18 to 95 years residing in about 25 US areas. CDR3 length equals 16 residues. Trimming removed 4 bases at V and 0 bases at J, with 13 bases between. Germline V gene lookup returns CDR1 SEHNR and CDR2 FQNEAQ (reference sequence). The protocol was immunoSEQ multiplex PCR, while the TCRdb copy is restricted to in-frame clones and leaves out a portion. The table records under 200,000 clones, 82% of them present only once. The sequence came from a woman aged 55-70 years with acute COVID-19. Material: PBMCs or T cells enriched from blood (not recorded which). V and J are TRBV7-9 and TRBJ1-5; tentative D call: TRBD1 (6 bases). CDR3 region: CASSWGTSHSNQPQHF. The CDR3 coding sequence is TGTGCCAGCAGCTGGGGGACAAGCCATAGCAATCAGCCCCAGCATTTT.